This T cell receptor (beta chain) was obtained from a study of T-cell reconstitution after alpha-beta-depleted transplantation in children. TCRbeta library construction was performed incorporating unique molecular identifiers. TCRdb used MiXCR to reprocess the PCR reads, holding one entry per CDR3 protein. This sample has roughly 500,000 distinct CDR3 sequences, with 12% found just once. Germline lookup yields CDR1 DFQATT and CDR2 SNEGSKA (reference sequence). The V end lost 6 bases, the J end lost 2 bases, and 25 bases lay between the germline ends. This CDR3 spans 17 amino acids. This chain uses TRBV20-1 with TRBJ2-5; D not resolved. The specimen comprised PBMCs from the stem cell graft donor, sampled from the stem cell graft. This clonotype was obtained from a human donor who donated a stem cell graft to a child with combined immunodeficiency. The CDR3 nucleotides are TGCAGTGCCAAGCAGGACGTTGAAGGGATTTTACAAGAGACCCAGTACTTC. It translates to CSAKQDVEGILQETQYF.